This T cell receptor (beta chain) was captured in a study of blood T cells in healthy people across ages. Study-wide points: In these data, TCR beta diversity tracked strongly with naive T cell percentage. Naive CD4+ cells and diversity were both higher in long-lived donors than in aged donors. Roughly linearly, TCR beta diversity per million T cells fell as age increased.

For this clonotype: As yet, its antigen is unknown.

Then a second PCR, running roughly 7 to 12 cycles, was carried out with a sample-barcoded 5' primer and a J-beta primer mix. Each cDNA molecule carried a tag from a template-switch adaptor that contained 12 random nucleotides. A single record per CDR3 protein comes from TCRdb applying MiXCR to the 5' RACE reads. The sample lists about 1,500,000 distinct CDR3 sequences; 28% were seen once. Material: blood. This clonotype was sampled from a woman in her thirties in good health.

The CDR3 here is CASSLAGGVLLVGNEQFF. CDR3 sequence (DNA): TGTGCCAGCAGCTTAGCGGGGGGGGTATTACTAGTTGGCAATGAGCAGTTCTTC. This chain uses TRBV9 with TRBJ2-1, with TRBD2 matching over 11 bases. The CDR3 contains 18 residues. Trimming at V came to 4 bases and at J to 6 bases, leaving 15 bases not matched to a gene. Germline assignment: CDR1 SGDLS and CDR2 YYNGEE.